This T cell receptor beta chain was obtained from a study of tumor and adjacent non-tumor tissue in lung cancer. Study-wide findings and caveats: Top 100 clones took a larger repertoire share in normal lung.

The library came from three nested PCR rounds adapted from ARM-PCR protocols. Each CDR3 protein is one row after TCRdb ran MiXCR on the multiplex PCR reads. The sample includes about 100,000 distinct CDR3 sequences, less than 75% of them seen just once. The germline V gene encodes CDR1 LGHNT and CDR2 FRNRAP. The CDR3 adds up to 13 amino acids, both ends counted. The template was RNA from unsorted bulk tissue. Distant lung tissue was collected more than 3 cm away from the tumor edge. About this clonotype: Its specificity is unknown. In this CDR3 the conserved last residue, phenylalanine or tryptophan, is missing, so a read error is likely. No DNA is shown, since the ends of the CDR3 on it are uncertain; the CDR3 is the one TCRdb lists.

This TCR was recovered from a man aged 25 to 45 with non-small cell lung cancer. The sequenced sample consisted of distant non-tumor lung tissue. The chain joins TRBV12-5 to TRBJ2-3; the D segment call TRBD1 is taken from the table without a DNA check. The CDR3 reads CASVGDAVDTQYL.